The entry below describes one T cell receptor beta chain. These data belong to a study of blood T cell repertoires in COVID-19. Study-level background: COVID-19 samples from acute and convalescent phases originated in the United States, Italy and Spain. Sources were T cells, B-cell-depleted T cells, or PBMCs; the material itself was cDNA or gDNA.

The CDR3 has 16 amino acids. Unmatched junction bases numbered 9, after V lost 2 bases and J lost 4 bases. Germline lookup yields CDR1 SGHDN and CDR2 FVKESK. As processed by the authors: Amplification of reference gene primers provided the estimated nucleated cell counts. The protocol was immunoSEQ multiplex PCR, while the TCRdb copy is restricted to in-frame clones and leaves out a portion. From that table come the V and J calls and clone size; the DNA was used to work out D and trimming. The sample has hundreds of thousands of clones; approximately 89% are singletons. Participants' own reports of clinical history determined their cohort assignment.

The origin of this receptor is a woman aged 45-65 years who had been exposed to COVID-19. The sequenced material came from PBMCs or T cells enriched from blood (not recorded which). This chain connects TRBV14 to TRBJ2-7, with 9 bases matching TRBD2. CDR3 loop: CASSQYPGLALYEQYF. CDR3 DNA: TGTGCCAGCAGCCAATATCCGGGACTAGCTCTTTACGAGCAGTACTTC.